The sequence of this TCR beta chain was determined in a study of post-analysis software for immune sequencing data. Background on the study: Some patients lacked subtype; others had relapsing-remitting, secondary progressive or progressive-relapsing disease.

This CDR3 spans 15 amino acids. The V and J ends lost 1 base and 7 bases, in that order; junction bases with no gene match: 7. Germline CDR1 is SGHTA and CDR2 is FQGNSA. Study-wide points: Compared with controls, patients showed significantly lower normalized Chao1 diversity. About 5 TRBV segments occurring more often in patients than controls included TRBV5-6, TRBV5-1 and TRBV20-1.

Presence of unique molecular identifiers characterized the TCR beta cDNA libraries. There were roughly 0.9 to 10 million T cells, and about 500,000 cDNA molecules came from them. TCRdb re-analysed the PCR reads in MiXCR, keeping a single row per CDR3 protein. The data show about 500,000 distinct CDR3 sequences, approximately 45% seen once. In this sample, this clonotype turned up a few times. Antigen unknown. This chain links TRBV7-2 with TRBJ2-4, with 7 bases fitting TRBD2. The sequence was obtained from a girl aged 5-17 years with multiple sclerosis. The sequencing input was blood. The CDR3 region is CASSLGVGGVNIQYF. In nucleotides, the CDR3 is TGTGCCAGCAGCTTAGGGGTGGGGGGGGTCAACATTCAGTACTTC.